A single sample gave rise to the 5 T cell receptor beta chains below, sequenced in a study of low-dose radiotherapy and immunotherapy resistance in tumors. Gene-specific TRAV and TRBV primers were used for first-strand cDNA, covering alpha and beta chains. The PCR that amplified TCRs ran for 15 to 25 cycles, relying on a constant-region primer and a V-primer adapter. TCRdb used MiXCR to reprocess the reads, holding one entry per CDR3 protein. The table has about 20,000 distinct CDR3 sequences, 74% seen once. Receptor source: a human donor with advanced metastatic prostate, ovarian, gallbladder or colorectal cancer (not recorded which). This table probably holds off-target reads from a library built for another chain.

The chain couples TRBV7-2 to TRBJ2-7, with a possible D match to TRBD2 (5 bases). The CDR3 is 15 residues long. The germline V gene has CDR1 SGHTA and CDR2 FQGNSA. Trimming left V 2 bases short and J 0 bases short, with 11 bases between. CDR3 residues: CASSLTTGSSYEQYF. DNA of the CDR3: TGTGCCAGCAGCTTAACTACGGGGAGCTCCTACGAGCAGTACTTC.

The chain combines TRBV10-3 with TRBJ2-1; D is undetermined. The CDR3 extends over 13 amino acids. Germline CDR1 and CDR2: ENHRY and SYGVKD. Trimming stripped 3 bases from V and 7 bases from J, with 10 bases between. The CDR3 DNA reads TGTGCCATCAGTGACCAGGTCCTGAATGAGCAGTTCTTC. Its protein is CAISDQVLNEQFF.

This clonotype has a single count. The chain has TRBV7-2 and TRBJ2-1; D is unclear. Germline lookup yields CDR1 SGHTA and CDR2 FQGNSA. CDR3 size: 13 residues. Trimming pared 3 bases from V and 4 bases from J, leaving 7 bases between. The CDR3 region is CASSFWAYNEQFF. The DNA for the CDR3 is TGTGCCAGCAGCTTCTGGGCGTACAATGAGCAGTTCTTC.

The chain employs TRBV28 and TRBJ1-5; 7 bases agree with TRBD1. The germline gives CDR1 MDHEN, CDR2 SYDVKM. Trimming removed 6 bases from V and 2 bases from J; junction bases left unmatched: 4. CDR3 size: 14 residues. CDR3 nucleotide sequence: TGTGCCAGCAGCGACAGGGTAGGCAATCAGCCCCAGCATTTT. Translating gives CASSDRVGNQPQHF.

The CDR3 DNA reads as TGTGCCAGCAGGGGAACAGCGGGGGGTCTAAGCACAGATACGCAGTATTTT. This encodes CASRGTAGGLSTDTQYF. The rearrangement links TRBV2 to TRBJ2-3; 9 bases align to TRBD2. This CDR3 has 17 residues. CDR1 and CDR2 from the germline V gene are SNHLY and FYNNEI. Germline trimming cut 6 bases from V and 0 bases from J; bases unmatched to any gene: 10.